These 22 T cell receptor beta chains were all obtained from the same sample, sequenced in a study of blood T cell repertoires in COVID-19. The table came from immunoSEQ multiplex PCR; TCRdb's copy has only in-frame clones and leaves some out. This table holds 150,000 to 200,000 clones, 81% found once. Material: peripheral blood. Receptor source: an elderly woman with COVID-19, enrolled during active disease.

V gene TRBV9 combines with J gene TRBJ2-3; possible D gene TRBD2, 5 bases. This CDR3 contains 13 residues. Per germline, CDR1 SGDLS and CDR2 YYNGEE. Trimming took 7 bases from V and 2 from J, leaving 11 bases between them. CDR3 DNA sequence: TGTGCCAGCGAACCGGGGAACACAGATACGCAGTATTTT. Translating it yields CASEPGNTDTQYF.

The gene calls are TRBV6-5 and TRBJ2-3; 8 bases agree with TRBD2. The CDR3 runs to 13 residues. From germline, CDR1 is MNHEY and CDR2 SVGAGI. V lost 6 bases, J lost 4 bases, and 3 bases stayed unmatched. The CDR3 is CASSLGRADTQYF. The CDR3 DNA follows: TGTGCCAGCAGCCTCGGGAGGGCAGATACGCAGTATTTT.

This chain joins TRBV4-1 and TRBJ2-5, with 9 positions matching TRBD1. The CDR3 extends over 15 amino acids. V lost 1 base to trimming and J lost 5 bases; unmatched junction nucleotides: 5. Germline V lookup: CDR1 MGHRA, CDR2 YSYEKL. The CDR3 coding sequence is TGCGCCAGCAGCCAAGGGGACAGGGAATTCGAGACCCAGTACTTC. The encoded protein is CASSQGDREFETQYF.

V and J are TRBV10-3 and TRBJ2-7; TRBD2 aligns across 12 bases. CDR1 ENHRY and CDR2 SYGVKD come from the germline V gene. With V trimmed by 11 bases and J by 6 bases, 5 bases remained unmatched. This CDR3 contains 12 residues. In DNA, the CDR3 is TGTGCCGTTCTAGCGGGAGGGCTCGAGCAGTACTTC. This gives the protein CAVLAGGLEQYF.

Only a few counts were recorded for this clone. In DNA, the CDR3 is TGTGCCAGCAGCGCAAACAGAAATTCACCCCTCCACTTT. Translation: CASSANRNSPLHF. The chain carries TRBV9 and TRBJ1-6; D not certain. The CDR3 is made up of 13 amino acids. Trimming removed 3 bases from V and 7 bases from J, with 8 bases in between. Germline assignment: CDR1 SGDLS and CDR2 YYNGEE.

The rearrangement links TRBV5-1 to TRBJ2-1; 10 nucleotides line up with TRBD2. With V trimmed by 0 bases and J by 13 bases, 13 bases remained unmatched. Germline V gene data show CDR1 as SGHRS and CDR2 as YFSETQ. CDR3 size: 16 residues. DNA for the CDR3: TGCGCCAGCAGCTTGGTTCCCAGCGGGGGGGCCCCCGAACAGTTCTTC. As protein: CASSLVPSGGAPEQFF.

This clone was counted between two and nine times. This sequence joins TRBV27 and TRBJ2-7; 9 nucleotides match TRBD1. The length of the CDR3 is 13 residues. Germline CDR1 reads MNHEY; CDR2 reads SMNVEV (reference sequence). V trimming: 8 bases; J trimming: 2 bases; junction bases outside the gene matches: 4. CDR3 residues: CASGDRDPYEQYF. The CDR3 region has the DNA TGTGCCAGCGGGGACAGGGACCCCTACGAGCAGTACTTC.

The rearrangement uses TRBV18 and TRBJ2-2, with a possible D match to TRBD1 (6 bases). There are 15 residues in the CDR3. Germline CDR1 KGHSH, CDR2 LQKENI. The V gene lost 4 bases and the J gene lost 1 base, with 10 bases spanning the gap. The CDR3 loop is CASSQLTGNTGELFF. In DNA, the CDR3 is TGTGCCAGCTCACAACTGACAGGGAACACCGGGGAGCTGTTTTTT.

V is TRBV14 and J is TRBJ2-4, with 7 bases lining up with TRBD2. V dropped 1 base and J dropped 2; count of bases not matched to a gene: 5. CDR3 size: 16 residues. Germline CDR1 is SGHDN and CDR2 is FVKESK. CDR3 protein: CASSQGSGLPKNIQYF. The CDR3 DNA is TGTGCCAGCAGCCAAGGGTCGGGACTACCCAAAAACATTCAGTACTTC.

The chain carries TRBV6-6 and TRBJ2-1, with D perhaps assigned TRBD1 or TRBD2 (8 bases each). V was shortened by 5 bases and J by 8 bases, with 22 bases between the two germline ends. CDR1 is MNHNY, CDR2 SVGAGI, per germline (reference sequence). The CDR3 is made up of 16 amino acids. In nucleotides, the CDR3 is TGTGCCAGCAGTCGACAGGGGAGCGGGAGTCGCCATGAGCAGTTCTTC. Its translation: CASSRQGSGSRHEQFF.

The genes are TRBV28 and TRBJ2-5; D ambiguous. The CDR3 is 14 residues long. Germline loops: CDR1 MDHEN, CDR2 SYDVKM. Trimming took off 5 bases at V and 6 bases at J, with 16 bases between the two ends. The DNA for the CDR3 is TGTGCCAGCAGTCCGAGAAGTGGTATGAAGACCCAGTACTTC. Protein sequence: CASSPRSGMKTQYF.

This clone was observed at least ten times. This sequence joins TRBV5-6 and TRBJ2-3; 11 nucleotides match TRBD2. V was clipped by 0 bases and J by 4 bases; unmatched bases: 7. The CDR3 consists of 17 residues. Germline V CDR1 and CDR2: SGHDT, YYEEEE. CDR3: CASSLATSGSRSDTQYF. The CDR3 nucleotides are TGTGCCAGCAGCTTGGCCACTAGCGGGAGTAGGTCAGATACGCAGTATTTT.

This chain connects TRBV7-9 to TRBJ2-3; tentative D call: TRBD2 (5 bases). There are 14 residues in the CDR3. The germline V and J ends were trimmed by 2 bases and 6 bases, with 12 bases remaining between them. The V gene's germline CDR1 is SEHNR and CDR2 FQNEAQ (reference sequence). This CDR3 reads CASSLWRVADTQYF. In nucleotides, the CDR3 is TGTGCCAGCAGCTTATGGCGGGTGGCTGATACGCAGTATTTT.

There are a few counts of this clone. V and J are TRBV19 and TRBJ1-2, with D possibly being TRBD1 (5 bases). V lost 1 base, J lost 3 bases, and 15 bases lay in between. Germline assignment: CDR1 LNHDA and CDR2 SQIVND (reference sequence). This CDR3 contains 16 residues. The CDR3, as DNA: TGTGCCAGTAGTATAGGCCAGGGATGGGTTGACTATGGCTACACCTTC. It encodes CASSIGQGWVDYGYTF.

The rearrangement joins TRBV4-1 to TRBJ2-2, with TRBD2 matching over 12 bases. CDR3 length: 17 residues. Germline CDR1 and CDR2: MGHRA and YSYEKL. Losses at the gene ends were 2 bases for V and 1 base for J; bases not matched to a gene: 2. The CDR3 sequence: CASSQKGLAGNTGELFF. The CDR3 nucleotides are TGCGCCAGCAGCCAAAAGGGACTAGCGGGGAACACCGGGGAGCTGTTTTTT.

This chain joins TRBV7-9 and TRBJ1-2; no reliable D call. The CDR3 is 13 residues long. Trimming pared 6 bases from V and 2 bases from J, leaving 10 bases between. Per germline, CDR1 SEHNR and CDR2 FQNEAQ (reference sequence). This chain's CDR3 is CASRSGNNYGYTF. The CDR3 DNA reads TGTGCCAGCAGGTCCGGGAACAACTATGGCTACACCTTC.

J is TRBJ1-1 and V is TRBV10-3; 8 nucleotides agree with TRBD1. In germline, CDR1 is ENHRY, CDR2 SYGVKD. The ends lost 10 bases at V and 3 bases at J; junction bases unmatched: 7. The CDR3 contains 13 residues. CDR3 in DNA: TGTGCCACGACACTACAGGGGGACACTGAAGCTTTCTTT. This codes for CATTLQGDTEAFF.

This clone was counted between two and nine times. The chain joins TRBV18 to TRBJ2-7; 11 bases are a match to TRBD2. Germline CDR1 KGHSH, CDR2 LQKENI. The ends lost 3 bases at V and 12 bases at J; junction bases unmatched: 22. The CDR3 is 18 amino acids. CDR3 protein: CASSPTPAASGRPGLAYF. For the CDR3, the DNA is TGTGCCAGCTCACCCACGCCCGCGGCTAGCGGGAGGCCGGGTTTGGCGTACTTC.

A few counts support this clone. This chain connects TRBV10-1 to TRBJ2-3; TRBD1 agrees at 12 bases. This CDR3 is built from 16 residues. Germline CDR1 WNHNN, CDR2 SYGVQD (reference sequence). V lost 2 bases to trimming and J lost 3 bases; unmatched junction nucleotides: 3. The CDR3 reads CASSERDRGQTDTQYF. The CDR3 DNA follows: TGCGCCAGCAGTGAGCGGGACAGGGGGCAAACAGATACGCAGTATTTT.

This sequence joins TRBV4-1 and TRBJ2-7, with D perhaps matching TRBD2 (5 bases). Germline V gene data show CDR1 as MGHRA and CDR2 as YSYEKL. This CDR3 has 14 residues. The ends were cut back, 1 base at V and 3 bases at J, with 10 bases in the middle. Here the CDR3 DNA reads TGCGCCAGCAGCCAAGTTCACGGACTCTACGAGCAGTACTTC. Translating it yields CASSQVHGLYEQYF.

The V and J genes are TRBV5-1 and TRBJ2-5; 10 bases line up with TRBD1. Germline assignment: CDR1 SGHRS and CDR2 YFSETQ. With V trimmed by 1 base and J by 5 bases, 5 bases remained unmatched. The length of the CDR3 is 15 residues. The CDR3, as DNA: TGCGCCAGCAGCTTGAGTGGGACAGGGGAGGAGACCCAGTACTTC. This codes for CASSLSGTGEETQYF.

The V gene is TRBV7-6, the J gene TRBJ2-5; 14 bases are shared with TRBD2. Trimming at V came to 5 bases and at J to 2 bases, leaving 10 bases not matched to a gene. The CDR3 consists of 18 residues. Germline V lookup: CDR1 SGHVS, CDR2 FNYEAQ. CDR3 coding DNA: TGTGCCAGCAGCCCACGCCGGACTAGCGGGGGGCCGCAAGAGACCCAGTACTTC. It codes for CASSPRRTSGGPQETQYF.